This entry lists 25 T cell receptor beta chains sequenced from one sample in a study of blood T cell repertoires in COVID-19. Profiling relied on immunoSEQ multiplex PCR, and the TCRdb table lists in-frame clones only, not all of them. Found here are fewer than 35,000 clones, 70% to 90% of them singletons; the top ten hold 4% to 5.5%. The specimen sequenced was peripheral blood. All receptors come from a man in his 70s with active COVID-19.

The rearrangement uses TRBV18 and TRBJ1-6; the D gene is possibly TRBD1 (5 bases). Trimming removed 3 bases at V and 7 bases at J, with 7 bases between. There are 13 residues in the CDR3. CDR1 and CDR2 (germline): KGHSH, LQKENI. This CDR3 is CASSPTANSPLHF. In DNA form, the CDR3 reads TGTGCCAGCTCACCGACAGCGAATTCACCCCTCCACTTT.

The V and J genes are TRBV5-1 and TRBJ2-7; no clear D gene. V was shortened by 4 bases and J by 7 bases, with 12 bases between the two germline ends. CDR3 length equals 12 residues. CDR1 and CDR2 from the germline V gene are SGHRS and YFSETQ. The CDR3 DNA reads TGCGCCAGCAGCCCCGGCGGCCGAGAGCAGTACTTC. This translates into CASSPGGREQYF.

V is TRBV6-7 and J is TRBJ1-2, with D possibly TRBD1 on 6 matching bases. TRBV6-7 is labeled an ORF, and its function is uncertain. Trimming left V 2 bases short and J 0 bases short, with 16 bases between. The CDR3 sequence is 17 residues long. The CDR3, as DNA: TGTGCCAGCAGTTACCCGCTGACAGGTGACCCTAACTATGGCTACACCTTC. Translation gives CASSYPLTGDPNYGYTF.

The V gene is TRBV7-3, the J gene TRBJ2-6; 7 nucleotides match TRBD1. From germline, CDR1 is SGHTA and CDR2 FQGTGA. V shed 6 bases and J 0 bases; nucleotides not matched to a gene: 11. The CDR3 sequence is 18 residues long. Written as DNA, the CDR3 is TGTGCCAGCAGTAAAGGACAGGCGAAACTCTCTGGGGCCAACGTCCTGACTTTC. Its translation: CASSKGQAKLSGANVLTF.

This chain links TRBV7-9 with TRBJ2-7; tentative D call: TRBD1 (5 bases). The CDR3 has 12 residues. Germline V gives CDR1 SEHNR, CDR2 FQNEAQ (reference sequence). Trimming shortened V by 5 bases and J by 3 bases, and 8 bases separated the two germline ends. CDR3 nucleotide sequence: TGTGCCAGCAGCCCTACAGGCTACGAGCAGTACTTC. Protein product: CASSPTGYEQYF.

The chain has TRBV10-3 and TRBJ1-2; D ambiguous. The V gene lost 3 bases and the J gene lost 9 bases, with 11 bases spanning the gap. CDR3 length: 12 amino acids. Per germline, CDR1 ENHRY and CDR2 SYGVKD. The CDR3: CAISDREVSYTF. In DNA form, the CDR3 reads TGTGCCATCAGTGATCGGGAAGTGAGCTACACCTTC.

CDR3 region: CASSPRTFTGVNEQFF. As DNA, the CDR3 is TGTGCCAGCAGCCCTAGGACATTTACAGGGGTCAATGAGCAGTTCTTC. This chain joins TRBV11-2 and TRBJ2-1, with 7 positions matching TRBD1. The V gene end was trimmed by 5 bases and the J gene end by 6 bases; junction bases not matched to a gene: 13. CDR1 is SGHAT, CDR2 FQNNGV, per germline. The CDR3 length is 16 residues. Full variable domain (rest looked up from reference TRBV11-2 and TRBJ2-1): EAGVAQSPRYKIIEKRQSVAFWCNPISGHATLYWYQQILGQGPKLLIQFQNNGVVDDSQLPKDRFSAERLKGVDSTLKIQPAKLEDSAVYLCASSPRTFTGVNEQFFGPGTRLTVL.

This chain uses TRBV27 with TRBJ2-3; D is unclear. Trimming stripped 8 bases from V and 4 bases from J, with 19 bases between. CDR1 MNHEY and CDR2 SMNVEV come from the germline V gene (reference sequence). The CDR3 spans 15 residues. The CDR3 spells CASGPYPLVADTQYF. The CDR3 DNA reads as TGTGCCAGCGGCCCCTACCCCCTAGTAGCAGATACGCAGTATTTT.

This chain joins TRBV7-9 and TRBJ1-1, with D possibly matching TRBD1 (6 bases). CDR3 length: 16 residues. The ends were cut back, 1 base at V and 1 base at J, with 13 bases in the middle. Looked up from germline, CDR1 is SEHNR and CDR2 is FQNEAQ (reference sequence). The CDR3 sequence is CASSLELGRGNTEAFF. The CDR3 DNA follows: TGTGCCAGCAGCTTAGAATTGGGCAGGGGGAACACTGAAGCTTTCTTT.

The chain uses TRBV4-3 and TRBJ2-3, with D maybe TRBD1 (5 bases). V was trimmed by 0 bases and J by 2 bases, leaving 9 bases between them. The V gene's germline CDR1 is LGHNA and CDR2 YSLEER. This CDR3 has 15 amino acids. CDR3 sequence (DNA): TGCGCCAGCAGCCAAGAACGCAGGGACACAGATACGCAGTATTTT. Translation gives CASSQERRDTDTQYF.

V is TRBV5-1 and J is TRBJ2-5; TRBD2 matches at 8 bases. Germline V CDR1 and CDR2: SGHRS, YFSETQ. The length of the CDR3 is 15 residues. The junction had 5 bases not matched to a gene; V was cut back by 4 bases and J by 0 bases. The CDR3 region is CASSARGAYQETQYF. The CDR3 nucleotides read TGCGCCAGCAGCGCGCGGGGGGCTTACCAAGAGACCCAGTACTTC.

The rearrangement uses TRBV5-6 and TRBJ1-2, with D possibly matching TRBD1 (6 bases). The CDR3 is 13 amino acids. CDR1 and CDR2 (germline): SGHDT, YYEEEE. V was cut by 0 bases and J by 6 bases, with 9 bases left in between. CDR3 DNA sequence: TGTGCCAGCAGCTTGGCAGGGGCGGATGGCTACACCTTC. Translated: CASSLAGADGYTF.

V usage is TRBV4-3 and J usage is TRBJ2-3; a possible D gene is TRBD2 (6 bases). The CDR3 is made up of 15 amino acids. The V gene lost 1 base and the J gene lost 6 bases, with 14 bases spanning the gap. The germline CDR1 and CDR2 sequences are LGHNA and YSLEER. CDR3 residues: CASSQGSSGRDTQYF. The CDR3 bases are TGCGCCAGCAGCCAAGGATCGAGCGGGCGGGATACGCAGTATTTT.

The CDR3 protein is CASSSSQGATGELFF. The CDR3 region has the DNA TGTGCCAGCAGCTCGTCTCAGGGGGCCACCGGGGAGCTGTTTTTT. The chain links TRBV7-9 to TRBJ2-2, with 8 bases identical to TRBD1. Germline V gene sequence: CDR1 SEHNR, CDR2 FQNEAQ (reference sequence). Trimming cost V 4 bases and J 4 bases; bases outside gene matches: 5. The CDR3 runs 15 residues.

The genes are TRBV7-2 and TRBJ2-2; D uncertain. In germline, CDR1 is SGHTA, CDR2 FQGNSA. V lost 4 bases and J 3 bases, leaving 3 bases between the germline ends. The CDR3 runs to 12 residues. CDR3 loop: CASSSYTGELFF. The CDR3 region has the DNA TGTGCCAGCAGCTCCTACACCGGGGAGCTGTTTTTT.

CDR3 sequence: CASSLNGWGQGGDTQYF. DNA for the CDR3: TGTGCCAGCAGCTTAAATGGATGGGGACAGGGAGGAGATACGCAGTATTTT. The chain has TRBV7-2 and TRBJ2-3; TRBD1 matches 9 bases. The CDR3 runs to 17 residues. The germline gives CDR1 SGHTA, CDR2 FQGNSA. After removal of 2 bases from V and 5 bases from J, the junction contained 11 bases not matched to a gene.

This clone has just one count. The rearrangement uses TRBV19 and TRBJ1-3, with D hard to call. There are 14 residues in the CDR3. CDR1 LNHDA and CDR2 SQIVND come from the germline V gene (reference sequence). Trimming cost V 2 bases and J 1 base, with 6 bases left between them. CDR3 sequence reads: CASSIFSSGNTIYF. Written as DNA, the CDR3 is TGTGCCAGTAGTATATTCAGTTCTGGAAACACCATATATTTT.

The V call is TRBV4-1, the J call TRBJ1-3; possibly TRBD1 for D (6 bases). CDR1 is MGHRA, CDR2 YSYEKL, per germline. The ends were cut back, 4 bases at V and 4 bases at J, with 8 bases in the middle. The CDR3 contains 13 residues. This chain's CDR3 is CASSLGQGNTIYF. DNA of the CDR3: TGCGCCAGCAGCCTCGGACAGGGAAACACCATATATTTT.

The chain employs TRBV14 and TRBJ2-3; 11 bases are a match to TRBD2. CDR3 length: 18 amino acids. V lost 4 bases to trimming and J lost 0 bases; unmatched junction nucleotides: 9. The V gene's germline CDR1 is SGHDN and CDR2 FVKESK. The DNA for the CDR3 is TGTGCCAGCAGCCCCGGGTCTAGCGGGGGGCCTAGCACAGATACGCAGTATTTT. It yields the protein CASSPGSSGGPSTDTQYF. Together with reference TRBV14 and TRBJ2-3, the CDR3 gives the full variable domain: EAGVTQFPSHSVIEKGQTVTLRCDPISGHDNLYWYRRVMGKEIKFLLHFVKESKQDESGMPNNRFLAERTGGTYSTLKVQPAELEDSGVYFCASSPGSSGGPSTDTQYFGPGTRLTVL.

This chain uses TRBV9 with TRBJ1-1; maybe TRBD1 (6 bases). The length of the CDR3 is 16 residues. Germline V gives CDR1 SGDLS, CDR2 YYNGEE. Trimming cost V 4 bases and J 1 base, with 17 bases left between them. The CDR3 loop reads CASSTNRELKNTEAFF. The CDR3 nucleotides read TGTGCCAGCAGCACCAACAGGGAGCTCAAGAACACTGAAGCTTTCTTT.

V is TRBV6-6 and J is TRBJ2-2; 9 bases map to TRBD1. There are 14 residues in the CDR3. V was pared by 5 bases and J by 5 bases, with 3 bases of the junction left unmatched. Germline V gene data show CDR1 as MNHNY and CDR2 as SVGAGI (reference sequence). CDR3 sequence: CASSTGGGTGELFF. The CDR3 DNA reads TGTGCCAGCAGTACAGGGGGCGGAACCGGGGAGCTGTTTTTT.

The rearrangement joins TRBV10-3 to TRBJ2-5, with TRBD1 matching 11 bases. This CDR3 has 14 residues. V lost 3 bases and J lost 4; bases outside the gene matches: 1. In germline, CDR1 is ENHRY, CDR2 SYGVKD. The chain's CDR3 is CAISDGTGGETQYF. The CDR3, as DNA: TGTGCCATCAGTGACGGGACAGGGGGAGAGACCCAGTACTTC.

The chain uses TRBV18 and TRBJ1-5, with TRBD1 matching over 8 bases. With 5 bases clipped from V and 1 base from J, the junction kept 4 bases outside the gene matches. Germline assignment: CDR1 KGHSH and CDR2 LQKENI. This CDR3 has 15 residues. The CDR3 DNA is TGTGCCAGCTCAATCCAGGGGGCCAGCAATCAGCCCCAGCATTTT. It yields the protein CASSIQGASNQPQHF.

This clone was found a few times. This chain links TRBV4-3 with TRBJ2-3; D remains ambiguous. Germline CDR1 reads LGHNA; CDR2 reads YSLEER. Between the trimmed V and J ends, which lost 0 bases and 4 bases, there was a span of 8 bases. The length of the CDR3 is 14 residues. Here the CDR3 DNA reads TGCGCCAGCAGCCAAGATCCGGGTTCAGATACGCAGTATTTT. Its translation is CASSQDPGSDTQYF.

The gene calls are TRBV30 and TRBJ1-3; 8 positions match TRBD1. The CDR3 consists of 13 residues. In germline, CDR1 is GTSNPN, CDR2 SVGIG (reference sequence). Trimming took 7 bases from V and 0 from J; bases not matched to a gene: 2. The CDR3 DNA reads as TGTGCCTCCACAGGGGGCTCTGGAAACACCATATATTTT. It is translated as CASTGGSGNTIYF.